This T cell receptor (beta chain) was sequenced in a study of identical twins. TCRdb re-analysed the 5' RACE reads in MiXCR, keeping a single row per CDR3 protein. The repertoire holds a few hundred thousand distinct CDR3 sequences, with approximately 8.6% as singletons. The CDR3 is 16 amino acids. In germline, CDR1 is SGHAT, CDR2 FQNNGV. V was cut by 7 bases and J by 0 bases, with 16 bases left in between. This sample was also put to use in a study of yellow fever vaccine responses in identical twins.

The sequenced sample was CD8+ T cells sorted from blood. The TCR comes from a woman under 30 in good health. This chain links TRBV11-2 with TRBJ2-1; D unresolved. The CDR3 DNA is TGTGCCAGCACCCGTAAAACGGAGAGCTCCTACAATGAGCAGTTCTTC. It codes for CASTRKTESSYNEQFF.